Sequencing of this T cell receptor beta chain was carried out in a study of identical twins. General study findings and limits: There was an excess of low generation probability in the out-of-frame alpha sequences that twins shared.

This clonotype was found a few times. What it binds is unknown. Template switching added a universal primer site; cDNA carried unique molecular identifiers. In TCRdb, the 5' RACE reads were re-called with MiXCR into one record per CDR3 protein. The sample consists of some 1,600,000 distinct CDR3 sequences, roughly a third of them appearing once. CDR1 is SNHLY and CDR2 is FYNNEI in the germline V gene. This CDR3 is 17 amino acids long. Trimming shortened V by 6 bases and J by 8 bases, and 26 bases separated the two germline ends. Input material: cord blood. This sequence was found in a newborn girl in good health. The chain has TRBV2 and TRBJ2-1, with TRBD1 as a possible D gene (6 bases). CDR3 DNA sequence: TGTGCCAGCAGCCCCGGACAGACGGCCCTCCTCAGAGATGAGCAGTTCTTC. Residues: CASSPGQTALLRDEQFF.